In its sample, the clone carrying this TCR beta chain was seen many times. Its antigen is currently unknown. The data were obtained in a study of T cells in Graves' hyperthyroidism and ophthalmopathy. Study results and caveats: Blood shared most expanded thyroid clonotypes above 0.001.

RNA transcripts served as the template for amplifying TCR beta CDR3 regions. The HTBI primer set served for first-round RT-PCR of the TCR CDR3. TCRdb called the multiplex PCR reads again in MiXCR, with one record for every CDR3 protein. The sample has 620,000 or so distinct CDR3 sequences, approximately 15% seen once. A NOSPECS grade of at least 4, a Clinical Activity Score of at least 3 and duration under 3 months were recorded in ophthalmopathy patients. Those patients with uncontrolled infection, other autoimmune disease, pregnancy or lactation were excluded. CDR3 length equals 16 residues. Germline assignment: CDR1 SGHAT and CDR2 FQNNGV. The V gene end was trimmed by 6 bases and the J gene end by 4 bases; junction bases not matched to a gene: 9.

The V gene is TRBV11-2, the J gene TRBJ2-2; 9 bases fit TRBD2. The source of this sequence is a woman aged 50 to 65 with Graves' ophthalmopathy. The sequenced material came from blood. The CDR3 loop is CASRPKGLAATGELFF. CDR3 sequence (DNA): TGTGCCAGCAGGCCGAAGGGACTAGCCGCCACCGGGGAGCTGTTTTTT.